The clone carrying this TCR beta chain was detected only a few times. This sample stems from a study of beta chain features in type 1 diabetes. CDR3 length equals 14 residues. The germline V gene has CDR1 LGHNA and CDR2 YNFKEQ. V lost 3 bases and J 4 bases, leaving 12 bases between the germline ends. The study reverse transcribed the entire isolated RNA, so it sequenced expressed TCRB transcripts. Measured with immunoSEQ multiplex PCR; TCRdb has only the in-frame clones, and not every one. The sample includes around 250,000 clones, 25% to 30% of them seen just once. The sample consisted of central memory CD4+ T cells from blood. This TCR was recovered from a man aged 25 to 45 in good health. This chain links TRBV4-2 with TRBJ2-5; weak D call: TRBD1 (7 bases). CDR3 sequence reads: CASSQGQGGETQYF. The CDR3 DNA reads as TGTGCCAGCAGCCAGGGGCAGGGGGGAGAGACCCAGTACTTC.